This entry concerns a single TCR beta chain. Its antigen is as yet unknown. Germline V CDR1 and CDR2: MNHEY, SVGAGI. The ends were cut back, 2 bases at V and 4 bases at J, with 13 bases in the middle. The CDR3 runs to 15 residues. The record originates from a study of shared clonotypes between healthy human individuals. Study details: Used for every donor were three CD4 naive, three CD4 memory, two CD8 naive and one CD8 memory plate.

Findings and caveats of the study: The study's rarefaction showed incomplete sorted-subset sequencing despite large depth.

Per sorted-subset replicate PCR, input was 150 to 250 ng DNA, representing roughly 29,000 T cell genomes. Produced via immunoSEQ multiplex PCR; TCRdb's table is partial and in-frame only. The repertoire includes about 680,000 clones, around three quarters of them detected once, and more than 1.5% sits in the top ten. The sequence was obtained from a woman aged 30 to 39 in good health. The chain couples TRBV6-5 to TRBJ2-3; D may be TRBD2 (6 bases). The sample taken for sequencing was memory CD4+ T cells sorted from blood. Stated subset: CD45RA-negative fraction. The CDR3 nucleotides are TGTGCCAGCAGTTACCGGTCCGGGGGAGCAGATACGCAGTATTTT. Protein product: CASSYRSGGADTQYF.